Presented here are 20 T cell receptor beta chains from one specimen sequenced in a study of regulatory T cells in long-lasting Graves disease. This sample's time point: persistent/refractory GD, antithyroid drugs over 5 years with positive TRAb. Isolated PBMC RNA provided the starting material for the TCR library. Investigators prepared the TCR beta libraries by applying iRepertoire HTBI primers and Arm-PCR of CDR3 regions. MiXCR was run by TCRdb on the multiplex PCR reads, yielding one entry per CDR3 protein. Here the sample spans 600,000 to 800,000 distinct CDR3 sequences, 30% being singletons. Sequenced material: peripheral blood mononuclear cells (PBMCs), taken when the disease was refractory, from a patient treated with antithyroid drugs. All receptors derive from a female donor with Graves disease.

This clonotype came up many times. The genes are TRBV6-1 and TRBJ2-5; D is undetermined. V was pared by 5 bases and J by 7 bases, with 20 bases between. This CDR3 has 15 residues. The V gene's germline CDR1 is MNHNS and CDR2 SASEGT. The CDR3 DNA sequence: TGTGCCAGCAGTCAAGGACGGACGCCGGGTGGGACCCAGTACTTC. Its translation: CASSQGRTPGGTQYF.

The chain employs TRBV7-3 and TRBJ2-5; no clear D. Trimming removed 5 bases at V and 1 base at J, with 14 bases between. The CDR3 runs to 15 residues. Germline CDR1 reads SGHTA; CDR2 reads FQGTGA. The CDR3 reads CASSPRQQTQETQYF. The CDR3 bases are TGTGCCAGCAGCCCCCGTCAACAGACCCAAGAGACCCAGTACTTC.

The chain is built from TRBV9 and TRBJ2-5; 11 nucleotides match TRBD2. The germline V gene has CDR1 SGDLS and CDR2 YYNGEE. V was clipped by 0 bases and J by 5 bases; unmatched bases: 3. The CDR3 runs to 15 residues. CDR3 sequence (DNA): TGTGCCAGCAGCGTAGTAGCGGGAGGGCATGAGACCCAGTACTTC. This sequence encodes CASSVVAGGHETQYF. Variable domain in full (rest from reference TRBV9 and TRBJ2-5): DSGVTQTPKHLITATGQRVTLRCSPRSGDLSVYWYQQSLDQGLQFLIQYYNGEERAKGNILERFSAQQFPDLHSELNLSSLELGDSALYFCASSVVAGGHETQYFGPGTRLLVL.

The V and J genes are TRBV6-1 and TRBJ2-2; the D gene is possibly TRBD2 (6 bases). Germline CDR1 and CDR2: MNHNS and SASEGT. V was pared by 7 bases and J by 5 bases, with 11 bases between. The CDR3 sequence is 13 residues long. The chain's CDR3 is CASNHGGTGELFF. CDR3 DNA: TGTGCCAGCAACCACGGGGGTACCGGGGAGCTGTTTTTT.

CDR3 DNA: TGTGCCAGCAGTTTGATTGGGACTGCGTATGGCTACACCTTC. This codes for CASSLIGTAYGYTF. The rearrangement joins TRBV28 to TRBJ1-2; D is possibly TRBD1 (5 bases). The V gene's germline CDR1 is MDHEN and CDR2 SYDVKM. Deletions cut 3 bases from V and 5 bases from J, with 13 bases between. The CDR3 extends over 14 amino acids.

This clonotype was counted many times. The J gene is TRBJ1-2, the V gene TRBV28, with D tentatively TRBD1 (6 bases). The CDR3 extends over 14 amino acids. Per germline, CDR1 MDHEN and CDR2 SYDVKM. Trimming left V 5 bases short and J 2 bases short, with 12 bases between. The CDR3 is CASSIGTQNYGYTF. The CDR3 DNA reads TGTGCCAGCAGTATTGGGACACAAAACTATGGCTACACCTTC.

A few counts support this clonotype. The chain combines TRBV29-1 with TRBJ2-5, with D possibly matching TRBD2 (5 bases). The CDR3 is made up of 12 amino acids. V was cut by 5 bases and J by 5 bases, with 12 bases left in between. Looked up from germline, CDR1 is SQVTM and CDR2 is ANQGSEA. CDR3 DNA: TGCAGCGTTTGGGAGAGAGGGGAGACCCAGTACTTC. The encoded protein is CSVWERGETQYF. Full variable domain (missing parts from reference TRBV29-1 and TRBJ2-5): SAVISQKPSRDICQRGTSLTIQCQVDSQVTMMFWYRQQPGQSLTLIATANQGSEATYESGFVIDKFPISRPNLTFSTLTVSNMSPEDSSIYLCSVWERGETQYFGPGTRLLVL.

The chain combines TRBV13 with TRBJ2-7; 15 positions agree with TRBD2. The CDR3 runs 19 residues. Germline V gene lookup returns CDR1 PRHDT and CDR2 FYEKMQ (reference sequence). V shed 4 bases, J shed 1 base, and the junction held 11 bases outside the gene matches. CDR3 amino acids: CASSSRQGLAGGWSYEQYF. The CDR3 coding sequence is TGTGCCAGCAGCTCAAGACAGGGACTAGCGGGAGGTTGGTCCTACGAGCAGTACTTC.

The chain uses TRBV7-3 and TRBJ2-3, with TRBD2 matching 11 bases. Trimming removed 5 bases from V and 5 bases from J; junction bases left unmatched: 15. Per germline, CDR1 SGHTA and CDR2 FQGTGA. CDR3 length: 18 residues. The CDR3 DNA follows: TGTGCCAGCAGCCCTAGCCCCCTGACTAGCGGGAATAAAGATACGCAGTATTTT. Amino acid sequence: CASSPSPLTSGNKDTQYF.

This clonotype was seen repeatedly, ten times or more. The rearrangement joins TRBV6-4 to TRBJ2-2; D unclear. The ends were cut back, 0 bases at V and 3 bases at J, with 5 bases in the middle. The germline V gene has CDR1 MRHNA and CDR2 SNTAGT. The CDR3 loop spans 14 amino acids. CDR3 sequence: CASSDSQDTGELFF. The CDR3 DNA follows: TGTGCCAGCAGTGACTCGCAGGACACCGGGGAGCTGTTTTTT.

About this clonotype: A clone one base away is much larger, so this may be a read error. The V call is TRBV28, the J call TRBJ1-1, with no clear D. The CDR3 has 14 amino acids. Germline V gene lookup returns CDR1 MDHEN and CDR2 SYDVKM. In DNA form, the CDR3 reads TGTGCCAGCAGTAAACTAGGGATGAACACTGATGCTTTCTTT. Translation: CASSKLGMNTDAFF.

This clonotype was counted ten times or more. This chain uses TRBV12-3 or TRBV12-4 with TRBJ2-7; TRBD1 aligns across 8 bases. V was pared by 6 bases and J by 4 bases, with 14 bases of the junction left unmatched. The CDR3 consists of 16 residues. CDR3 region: CASSAPTGGVRYEQYF. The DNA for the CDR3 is TGTGCCAGCAGCGCCCCAACAGGGGGAGTGAGGTACGAGCAGTACTTC.

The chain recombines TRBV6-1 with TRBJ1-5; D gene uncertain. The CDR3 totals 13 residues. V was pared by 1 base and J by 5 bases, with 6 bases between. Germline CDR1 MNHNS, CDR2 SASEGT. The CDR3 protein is CASSEGQHQPQHF. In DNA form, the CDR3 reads TGTGCCAGCAGTGAAGGGCAGCATCAGCCCCAGCATTTT.

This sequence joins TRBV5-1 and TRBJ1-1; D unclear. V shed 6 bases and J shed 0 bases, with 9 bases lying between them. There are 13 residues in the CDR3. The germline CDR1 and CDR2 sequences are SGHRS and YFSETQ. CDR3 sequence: CASMVDVNTEAFF. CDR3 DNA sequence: TGCGCCAGCATGGTGGACGTGAACACTGAAGCTTTCTTT.

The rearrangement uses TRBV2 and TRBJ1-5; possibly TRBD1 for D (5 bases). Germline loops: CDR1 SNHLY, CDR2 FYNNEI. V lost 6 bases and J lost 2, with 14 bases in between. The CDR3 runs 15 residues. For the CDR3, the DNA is TGTGCCAGCAGGGGTGGGGGGACTGGCAATCAGCCCCAGCATTTT. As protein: CASRGGGTGNQPQHF.

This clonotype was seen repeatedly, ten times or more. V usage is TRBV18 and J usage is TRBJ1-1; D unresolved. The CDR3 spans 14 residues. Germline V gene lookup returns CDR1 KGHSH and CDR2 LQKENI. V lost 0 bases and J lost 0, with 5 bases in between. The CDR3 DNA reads TGTGCCAGCTCACCACCAGGTGTGAACACTGAAGCTTTCTTT. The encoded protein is CASSPPGVNTEAFF. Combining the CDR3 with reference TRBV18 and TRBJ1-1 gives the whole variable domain NAGVMQNPRHLVRRRGQEARLRCSPMKGHSHVYWYRQLPEEGLKFMVYLQKENIIDESGMPKERFSAEFPKEGPSILRIQQVVRGDSAAYFCASSPPGVNTEAFFGQGTRLTVV.

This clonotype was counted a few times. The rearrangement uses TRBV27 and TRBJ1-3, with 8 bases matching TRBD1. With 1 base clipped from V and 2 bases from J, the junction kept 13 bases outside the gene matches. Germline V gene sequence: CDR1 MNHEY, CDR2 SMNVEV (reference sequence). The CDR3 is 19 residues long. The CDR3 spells CASSLWGPYPGQAGNTIYF. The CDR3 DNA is TGTGCCAGCAGTTTATGGGGGCCTTATCCGGGACAGGCTGGAAACACCATATATTTT.

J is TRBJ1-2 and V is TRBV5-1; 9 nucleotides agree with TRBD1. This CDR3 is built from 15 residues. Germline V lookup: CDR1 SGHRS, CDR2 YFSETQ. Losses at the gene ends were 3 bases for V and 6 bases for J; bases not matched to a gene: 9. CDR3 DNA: TGCGCCAGCAGCTCGGGACAGGGATCTTCCCATGGCTACACCTTC. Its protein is CASSSGQGSSHGYTF.

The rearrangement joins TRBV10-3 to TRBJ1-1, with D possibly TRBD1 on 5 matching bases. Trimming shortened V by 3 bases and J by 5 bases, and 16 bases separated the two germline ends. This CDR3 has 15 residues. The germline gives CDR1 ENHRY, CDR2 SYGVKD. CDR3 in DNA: TGTGCCATCAGTGACTTGGACCCGGGGGGGACTGAAGCTTTCTTT. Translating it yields CAISDLDPGGTEAFF.

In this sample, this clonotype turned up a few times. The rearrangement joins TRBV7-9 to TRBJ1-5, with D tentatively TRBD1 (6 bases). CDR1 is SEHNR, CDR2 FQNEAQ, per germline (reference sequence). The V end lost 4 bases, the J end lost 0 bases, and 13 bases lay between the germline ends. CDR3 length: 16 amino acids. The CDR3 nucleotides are TGTGCCAGCAGCTCCCCCGGGACATTTAGCAATCAGCCCCAGCATTTT. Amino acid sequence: CASSSPGTFSNQPQHF. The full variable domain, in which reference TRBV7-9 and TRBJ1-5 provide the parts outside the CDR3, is DTGVSQNPRHKITKRGQNVTFRCDPISEHNRLYWYRQTLGQGPEFLTYFQNEAQLEKSRLLSDRFSAERPKGSFSTLEIQRTEQGDSAMYLCASSSPGTFSNQPQHFGDGTRLSIL.